Presented here are 20 T cell receptor beta chains from one specimen sequenced in a study of cytomegalovirus exposure and HLA in healthy donors. The PCR was carried out with 60 Vbeta primers and 13 Jbeta primers. TCRdb's copy holds only in-frame clones and misses some; the assay was immunoSEQ multiplex PCR. The data show around 180,000 clones, around 80% seen once. Source material: PBMCs. These receptor sequences come from a woman aged 40 to 50 in good health and CMV-seronegative.

This clone was seen just once. The chain joins TRBV10-3 to TRBJ1-5; TRBD1 matches 10 bases. CDR3 length: 17 amino acids. V gave up 3 bases and J gave up 2 bases; unmatched junction bases: 7. Germline V gives CDR1 ENHRY, CDR2 SYGVKD. This CDR3 is CAISETGQGDGNQPQHF. CDR3 coding DNA: TGTGCCATCAGTGAAACTGGACAGGGGGATGGCAATCAGCCCCAGCATTTT.

The V gene is TRBV21-1, the J gene TRBJ2-4; the DNA was not compared with TRBD2, the D call given in the table. TRBV21-1 is noted as a pseudogene. CDR3 length equals 16 residues. CDR3 sequence reads: CASSKVTSGIRNIQYF. The CDR3 DNA reads TGTGCCAGCAGCAAAGTCACTAGCGGGATTAGGAACATTCAGTACTTC.

CDR3 coding DNA: TGCGCCAGCAGCTTGGGAAAACAGGGATGGTCCACTGAAGCTTTCTTT. Amino acid sequence: CASSLGKQGWSTEAFF. The chain is built from TRBV5-1 and TRBJ1-1, with D possibly being TRBD1 (6 bases). Germline values: CDR1 SGHRS, CDR2 YFSETQ. Trimming cost V 0 bases and J 4 bases, with 16 bases left between them. The CDR3 extends over 16 amino acids.

The chain links TRBV6-5 to TRBJ1-2; D call uncertain. The CDR3 covers 13 residues. The V gene lost 0 bases and the J gene lost 9 bases, with 11 bases spanning the gap. Germline V gives CDR1 MNHEY, CDR2 SVGAGI. The CDR3 DNA sequence: TGTGCCAGCAGTTACTCGAGAAGTGAAAGCTACACCTTC. This sequence encodes CASSYSRSESYTF.

This sequence joins TRBV5-1 and TRBJ2-3; 7 positions agree with TRBD1. The CDR3 is made up of 17 amino acids. Trimming cost V 5 bases and J 0 bases; bases outside gene matches: 12. Per the germline V gene, CDR1 is SGHRS and CDR2 is YFSETQ. This CDR3 is CASSYSGTEPSTDTQYF. The DNA for the CDR3 is TGCGCCAGCAGTTATTCCGGGACAGAGCCTAGCACAGATACGCAGTATTTT.

This clone was found once. The genes are TRBV5-1 and TRBJ1-1; D is possibly TRBD1 (6 bases). V dropped 5 bases and J dropped 0 bases, with 11 bases sitting between them. The CDR3 is 14 amino acids. Germline CDR1 is SGHRS and CDR2 is YFSETQ. The CDR3 bases are TGCGCCAGCAGGGAGGGGGGGCTGAACACTGAAGCTTTCTTT. The encoded protein is CASREGGLNTEAFF.

The rearrangement links TRBV15 to TRBJ2-3, with a possible D match to TRBD2 (5 bases). The CDR3 runs 13 residues. The germline V gene has CDR1 LNHNV and CDR2 YYDKDF (reference sequence). With 3 bases removed from V and 9 bases from J, the gap between germline ends came to 13 bases. The CDR3 DNA reads as TGTGCCACCAGCAGTGAGTCGGCGGGCACGCAGTATTTT. It yields the protein CATSSESAGTQYF.

The rearrangement uses TRBV9 and TRBJ1-2, with TRBD1 matching 7 bases. Unmatched junction bases numbered 13, after V lost 3 bases and J lost 5 bases. Per the germline V gene, CDR1 is SGDLS and CDR2 is YYNGEE. CDR3 size: 16 residues. The CDR3 DNA is TGTGCCAGCAGCGCAACTCCAACAGGGGCGAGTTATGGCTACACCTTC. It translates to CASSATPTGASYGYTF.

The rearrangement joins TRBV5-6 to TRBJ1-5; no reliable D call. V was pared by 0 bases and J by 1 base, with 8 bases between. The CDR3 sequence is 15 residues long. Germline V gives CDR1 SGHDT, CDR2 YYEEEE. The CDR3 DNA is TGTGCCAGCAGCTTGGCGCAGTCCAGCAATCAGCCCCAGCATTTT. It translates to CASSLAQSSNQPQHF.

Only a few counts were recorded for this clone. V usage is TRBV30 and J usage is TRBJ1-1, with D possibly TRBD1 on 5 matching bases. CDR1 is GTSNPN and CDR2 is SVGIG in the germline V gene (reference sequence). The germline V and J ends were trimmed by 4 bases and 0 bases, with 12 bases remaining between them. The CDR3 length is 14 residues. CDR3 amino acids: CAWTPLTVNTEAFF. DNA of the CDR3: TGTGCCTGGACGCCCCTGACAGTGAACACTGAAGCTTTCTTT.

The J gene is TRBJ2-7, the V gene TRBV4-1; D perhaps matches TRBD1 (6 bases). Germline-derived CDR1 and CDR2 are MGHRA and YSYEKL. The CDR3 runs 18 residues. The V end was cut by 1 base, the J end by 7 bases, with 26 bases between. The CDR3 region is CASSQVGIMGFSRGEQYF. CDR3 nucleotide sequence: TGCGCCAGCAGCCAAGTGGGAATAATGGGGTTCTCAAGGGGGGAGCAGTACTTC.

The chain has TRBV19 and TRBJ1-2, with a weak D call TRBD1 (6 bases). Germline V gene data show CDR1 as LNHDA and CDR2 as SQIVND (reference sequence). V lost 7 bases and J 3 bases, leaving 9 bases between the germline ends. The CDR3 has 12 amino acids. Here the CDR3 reads CASNQGYYGYTF. For the CDR3, the DNA is TGTGCCAGTAACCAGGGGTACTATGGCTACACCTTC.

This clone occurred once. The chain has TRBV2 and TRBJ1-4, with 7 positions matching TRBD1. Unmatched junction bases numbered 8, after V lost 5 bases and J lost 8 bases. Germline V gene sequence: CDR1 SNHLY, CDR2 FYNNEI. The CDR3 covers 14 residues. DNA of the CDR3: TGTGCCAGCAGTCGGGACAGCTCTATGGAAAAACTGTTTTTT. Translating it yields CASSRDSSMEKLFF.

As concerns this clone: Other DNA sequences from this sample encode an identical CDR3 as well. The chain joins TRBV27 to TRBJ2-1; TRBD1 aligns across 9 bases. With V trimmed by 6 bases and J by 4 bases, 10 bases remained unmatched. The CDR3 is 16 amino acids. Per the germline V gene, CDR1 is MNHEY and CDR2 is SMNVEV (reference sequence). DNA of the CDR3: TGTGCCAGCAGACAGGGGGCGACGGAGACTTACAATGAGCAGTTCTTC. Its translation: CASRQGATETYNEQFF.

This rearrangement joins TRBV4-2 to TRBJ2-1; possibly TRBD2 for D (6 bases). V was clipped by 4 bases and J by 6 bases, with 19 bases between them. CDR3 length: 16 amino acids. Germline-derived CDR1 and CDR2 are LGHNA and YNFKEQ. DNA for the CDR3: TGTGCCAGCAGCCTAGGCGGGGCGGGGCCTGGCAATGAGCAGTTCTTC. It encodes CASSLGGAGPGNEQFF.

This clone was counted a single time. The chain is built from TRBV5-1 and TRBJ2-7, with TRBD1 identical over 8 bases. Germline values: CDR1 SGHRS, CDR2 YFSETQ. Trimming at V came to 4 bases and at J to 7 bases, leaving 10 bases not matched to a gene. The CDR3 contains 14 residues. CDR3 amino acids: CASSLSRGRGEQYF. Here the CDR3 DNA reads TGCGCCAGCAGCCTCAGCAGGGGGCGAGGAGAGCAGTACTTC.

This chain links TRBV19 with TRBJ1-4; possible D gene TRBD1, 5 bases. The CDR3 loop spans 17 amino acids. Trimming stripped 5 bases from V and 1 base from J, with 17 bases between. The germline gives CDR1 LNHDA, CDR2 SQIVND (reference sequence). In DNA, the CDR3 is TGTGCCAGTAGTGAAACCAAGACAGTCCGAACTAATGAAAAACTGTTTTTT. This gives the protein CASSETKTVRTNEKLFF.

The V gene is TRBV5-4, the J gene TRBJ2-3; TRBD1 matches at 9 bases. Germline CDR1 SGHNT, CDR2 YYREEE (reference sequence). Trimming took 0 bases from V and 2 from J; bases not matched to a gene: 1. The CDR3 has 15 residues. CDR3 residues: CASSLGQGDTDTQYF. Written as DNA, the CDR3 is TGTGCCAGCAGCTTGGGACAGGGGGACACAGATACGCAGTATTTT. The variable domain in full, with the rest retrieved from reference TRBV5-4 and TRBJ2-3, is ETGVTQSPTHLIKTRGQQVTLRCSSQSGHNTVSWYQQALGQGPQFIFQYYREEENGRGNFPPRFSGLQFPNYSSELNVNALELDDSALYLCASSLGQGDTDTQYFGPGTRLTVL.

The V gene is TRBV14, the J gene TRBJ2-3; D is unresolved. V was clipped by 4 bases and J by 4 bases, with 12 bases between them. This CDR3 has 14 amino acids. Germline V gives CDR1 SGHDN, CDR2 FVKESK. CDR3 DNA: TGTGCCAGCAGCCTACTTTCCTCCTCAGATACGCAGTATTTT. Protein: CASSLLSSSDTQYF.

This chain connects TRBV6-4 to TRBJ1-1, with a tentative D call TRBD1 (6 bases). Germline V CDR1 and CDR2: MRHNA, SNTAGT. The CDR3 is 14 amino acids. V lost 4 bases and J 4 bases, leaving 13 bases between the germline ends. The CDR3 bases are TGTGCCAGCAGTGCACAGGGTACAGGCACTGAAGCTTTCTTT. It specifies CASSAQGTGTEAFF.